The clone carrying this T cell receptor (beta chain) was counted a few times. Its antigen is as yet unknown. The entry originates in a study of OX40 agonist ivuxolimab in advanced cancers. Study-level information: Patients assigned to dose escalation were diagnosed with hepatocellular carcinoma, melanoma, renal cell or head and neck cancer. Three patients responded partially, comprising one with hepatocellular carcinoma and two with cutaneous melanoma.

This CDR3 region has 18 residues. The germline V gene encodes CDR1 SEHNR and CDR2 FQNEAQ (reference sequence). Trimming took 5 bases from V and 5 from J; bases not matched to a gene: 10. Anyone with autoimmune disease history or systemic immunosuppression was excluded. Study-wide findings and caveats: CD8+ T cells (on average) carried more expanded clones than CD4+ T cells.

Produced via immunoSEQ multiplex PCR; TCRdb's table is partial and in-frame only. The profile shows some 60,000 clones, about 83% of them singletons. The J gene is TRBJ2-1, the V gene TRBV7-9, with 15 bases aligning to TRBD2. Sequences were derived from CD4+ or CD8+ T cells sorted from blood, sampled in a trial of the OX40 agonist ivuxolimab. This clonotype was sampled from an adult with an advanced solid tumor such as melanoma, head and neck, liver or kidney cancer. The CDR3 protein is CASSPGLAGGYSDNEQFF. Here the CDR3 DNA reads TGTGCCAGCAGCCCAGGACTAGCGGGAGGGTATAGCGACAATGAGCAGTTCTTC.